This TCR beta chain derives from a study of neurological immune-mediated disorders. The team produced cDNA through 5'RACE using 10-nucleotide random UMIs. TCRdb recomputed calls from the 5' RACE reads with MiXCR, one row per CDR3 protein. The sample records approximately 58,000 distinct CDR3 sequences, 9.5% to 12% being singletons. Study-wide results and caveats: Multiple sclerosis, the disease with the least TCR clonal expansion, fell below healthy controls, whereas HTLV-1-associated myelopathy showed the most.

Volunteers attending a blood bank in Maryland, USA, served as healthy controls. Germline loops: CDR1 SGHTA, CDR2 FQGNSA. The J segment lost 4 bases and the V segment lost 5 bases, leaving 6 bases of the junction unmatched. The CDR3 has 14 amino acids. The table lists this clonotype with many counts. Its antigen remains unknown. The V call is TRBV7-2, the J call TRBJ1-2; 8 nucleotides line up with TRBD1. The sample taken for sequencing was PBMCs. The TCR comes from a man aged 60 to 75 in good health. The CDR3 nucleotides are TGTGCCAGCAGCCGTACTGGGACAGGCTATGGCTACACCTTC. It is translated as CASSRTGTGYGYTF.